The rows below give T cell receptor beta chains drawn from one sample of a study of cytotoxic CD8 clonotypes in ibrutinib-treated CLL. Repertoires were generated with immunoSEQ multiplex PCR, while TCRdb's copy carries only in-frame clones and drops some. The repertoire holds approximately 350,000 clones, with over 60% as singletons. Sequencing was performed on PBMCs, taken after 36 months of ibrutinib treatment. These TCRs come from a human donor with chronic lymphocytic leukemia. The CDR3 runs from the conserved cysteine through the conserved F or W. The D gene is left open where the match is weak. The size entry is marked missing in some rows and otherwise reads once, few, many or a size class.

TRBJ1-2,TRBD1,TRBV2,16,once,TGTGCCAGCAGTGTGTCTGGACAGGCGACGATCTATGGCTACACCTTC,CASSVSGQATIYGYTF
TRBJ2-2,NA,TRBV10-3,13,NA,TGTGCCACCGACAAGGGGGACACCGGGGAGCTGTTTTTT,CATDKGDTGELFF
TRBJ1-2,TRBD1,TRBV27,14,NA,TGTGCCAGCAGTCCGGGACAGGGTCGACTTGGCTACACCTTC,CASSPGQGRLGYTF
TRBJ1-5,NA,TRBV10-3,15,NA,TGTGCCATCAGTTCAAGCCGAGGACCCAATCAGCCCCAGCATTTT,CAISSSRGPNQPQHF
TRBJ2-1,TRBD2,TRBV14,16,few,TGTGCCAGCAGCCAATCTGCAGCGGGGGCCTACAATGAGCAGTTCTTC,CASSQSAAGAYNEQFF
TRBJ1-4,NA,TRBV5-1,18,NA,TGCGCCAGCAGCTCGGTACAGGCGGGATTTGCAACTAATGAAAAACTGTTTTTT,CASSSVQAGFATNEKLFF
TRBJ2-1,NA,TRBV27,12,NA,TGTGCCAGCAGTTTATGGGGGAATGAGCAGTTCTTC,CASSLWGNEQFF
TRBJ2-1,TRBD2,TRBV2,15,NA,TGTGCCAGCAGTTCTAGCGGGAGCTCCTACAATGAGCAGTTCTTC,CASSSSGSSYNEQFF
TRBJ2-5,NA,TRBV19,13,few,TGTGCCAGTACCCAAAGGGGCCGGGAGACCCAGTACTTC,CASTQRGRETQYF
TRBJ2-1,NA,TRBV11-2,12,NA,TGTGCCAGCAGCAGAGGGGTGAGTGAGCAGTTCTTC,CASSRGVSEQFF
TRBJ1-1,TRBD1,TRBV29-1,14,NA,TGCAGCGCAACGGACAGGGTTAGGAGCACTGAAGCTTTCTTT,CSATDRVRSTEAFF
TRBJ2-7,TRBD1,TRBV9,15,NA,TGTGCCAGCAGCGTAGACGGGACAGGGGCCGACGAGCAGTACTTC,CASSVDGTGADEQYF
TRBJ2-1,TRBD2,TRBV19,15,NA,TGTGCCAGTAGTCACGTACGGACTAGCGGCAATGAGCAGTTCTTC,CASSHVRTSGNEQFF
TRBJ2-7,NA,TRBV7-2,17,NA,TGTGCCAGCAGCTTAGATGGCAGGGTCCCGATCGTTTACGAGCAGTACTTC,CASSLDGRVPIVYEQYF
TRBJ2-7,TRBD1,TRBV9,14,few,TGTGCCAGCAGCGGAGGGGGCACCCCCTACGAGCAGTACTTC,CASSGGGTPYEQYF
TRBJ1-6,TRBD1,TRBV27,15,NA,TGTGCCAGCAGTTGGACAGGGGTTTGGAATTCACCCCTCCACTTT,CASSWTGVWNSPLHF
TRBJ1-6,NA,TRBV15,14,few,TGTGCCACCAGCAGAGATCCCTCCTATTCACCCCTCCACTTT,CATSRDPSYSPLHF
TRBJ1-3,NA,TRBV9,15,NA,TGTGCCAGCAGCGACACTGCCCGCTCTGGAAACACCATATATTTT,CASSDTARSGNTIYF
TRBJ2-7,NA,TRBV10-3,13,few,TGTGCCATCTTGAGACTTCCAGCCTACGAGCAGTACTTC,CAILRLPAYEQYF
TRBJ2-3,TRBD2,TRBV2,16,NA,TGTGCCAGCAGTGGGACTAGCGGGAGGGCCTTAGATACGCAGTATTTT,CASSGTSGRALDTQYF